These 3 T cell receptor beta chains came from one sample sequenced in a study of Graves' ophthalmopathy and Graves' hyperthyroidism. The authors amplified TCR beta CDR3 regions, and they did so from RNA transcripts for repertoire sequencing. First-round RT-PCR used HTBI primers; second-round multiplex PCR followed. Via MiXCR, TCRdb re-called the multiplex PCR reads, giving one row per CDR3 protein. The sample has around 660,000 distinct CDR3 sequences; 35% to 50% are singletons. Sequenced input: peripheral blood. Receptor source: an adult man with Graves' ophthalmopathy.

Only a few counts were recorded for this clonotype. The chain couples TRBV6-9 to TRBJ1-5; 11 nucleotides line up with TRBD1. Germline assignment: CDR1 MNHGY and CDR2 SVAAGI. J was trimmed by 5 bases and V by 6 bases; bases with no gene match: 6. The CDR3 is made up of 15 amino acids. CDR3: CASRSGTGGYQPQHF. CDR3 bases: TGTGCCAGCAGGTCCGGGACAGGGGGATATCAGCCCCAGCATTTT.

The chain employs TRBV24-1 and TRBJ1-3, with D perhaps TRBD1 (6 bases). CDR1 KGHDR and CDR2 SFDVKD come from the germline V gene. The CDR3 consists of 21 residues. Trimming took 4 bases from V and 0 from J, leaving 27 bases between them. CDR3 nucleotide sequence: TGTGCCACCAGTGACCCGGTCGGGGGGCACAAGAACCAAAGCTCTGGAAACACCATATATTTT. Its translation: CATSDPVGGHKNQSSGNTIYF.

There are many counts of this clonotype. V and J are TRBV5-4 and TRBJ2-5, with TRBD2 identical over 11 bases. V shed 4 bases and J 1 base; nucleotides not matched to a gene: 6. From germline, CDR1 is SGHNT and CDR2 YYREEE (reference sequence). This CDR3 is built from 16 residues. The CDR3 sequence is CASSLGTSGIQETQYF. CDR3 in DNA: TGTGCCAGCAGCCTCGGGACTAGCGGCATCCAAGAGACCCAGTACTTC.